Listed here are 15 T cell receptor beta chains from one sample, sequenced in a study of human T cells and chemical hapten exposure. TCRdb analysed the RACE reads with MiXCR anew, one entry per CDR3 protein. This table has approximately 260,000 distinct CDR3 sequences, roughly 7.7% appearing once. As to time point: pre-sensitization, week 0. Treatment specified: therapeutic diphenylcyclopropenone sensitization with weekly scalp DPC. The input for sequencing was whole blood, taken in connection with sensitization to the hapten diphenylcyclopropenone (DPC). These receptors were obtained from a young man with alopecia areata. Some clones in this sample may be carry-over from other donors' samples.

This clonotype turned up a few times. The rearrangement joins TRBV14 to TRBJ2-5; 8 bases line up with TRBD2. Germline V gene data show CDR1 as SGHDN and CDR2 as FVKESK. This CDR3 spans 16 amino acids. Trimming took 2 bases from V and 3 from J; bases not matched to a gene: 8. In DNA, the CDR3 is TGTGCCAGCAGCCAATTCGGCGTACTAGCGGAAGAGACCCAGTACTTC. Its protein product is CASSQFGVLAEETQYF.

The V call is TRBV7-2, the J call TRBJ2-3, with 8 bases identical to TRBD2. CDR1 and CDR2 from the germline V gene are SGHTA and FQGNSA. This CDR3 region has 17 residues. J was trimmed by 2 bases and V by 3 bases; bases with no gene match: 10. CDR3 in amino acids: CASSLSLAGGNTDTQYF. CDR3 DNA sequence: TGTGCCAGCAGCTTGAGTCTTGCGGGGGGAAACACAGATACGCAGTATTTT.

This clonotype was detected ten times or more. The chain combines TRBV3-1 with TRBJ1-1; D gene unclear. The CDR3 covers 14 residues. V was clipped by 1 base and J by 6 bases, with 12 bases between them. The germline V gene encodes CDR1 LGHDT and CDR2 YNNKEL (reference sequence). The CDR3 here is CASSQGFTASEAFF. In DNA, the CDR3 is TGTGCCAGCAGCCAAGGTTTTACTGCATCTGAAGCTTTCTTT.

The chain links TRBV9 to TRBJ2-6; the D is unclear. Germline V gives CDR1 SGDLS, CDR2 YYNGEE. This CDR3 is 14 amino acids long. Trimming took 0 bases from V and 3 from J, leaving 4 bases between them. CDR3 residues: CASSVEVGANVLTF. CDR3 bases: TGTGCCAGCAGCGTAGAGGTTGGGGCCAACGTCCTGACTTTC.

This clonotype was counted many times. The genes are TRBV29-1 and TRBJ2-1; 13 nucleotides agree with TRBD2. There are 17 residues in the CDR3. The V segment lost 6 bases and the J segment 0 bases; nucleotides outside the gene matches: 8. Germline V CDR1 and CDR2: SQVTM, ANQGSEA. The CDR3 loop is CSVRGLAGTSSYNEQFF. In DNA, the CDR3 is TGCAGCGTCCGGGGACTAGCGGGGACGAGCTCCTACAATGAGCAGTTCTTC.

This sequence joins TRBV10-2 and TRBJ2-1; D gene ambiguous. Germline CDR1 is WSHSY and CDR2 is SAAADI. The CDR3 runs to 14 residues. Deletions cut 3 bases from V and 4 bases from J, with 10 bases between. CDR3 amino acids: CASSDQLEYNEQFF. For the CDR3, the DNA is TGCGCCAGCAGTGACCAACTCGAATACAATGAGCAGTTCTTC.

This clonotype has a count of ten or more. The chain uses TRBV5-1 and TRBJ1-1, with a tentative D call TRBD1 (6 bases). Germline CDR1 and CDR2: SGHRS and YFSETQ. This CDR3 is 15 amino acids long. V was shortened by 3 bases and J by 3 bases, with 15 bases between the two germline ends. DNA of the CDR3: TGCGCCAGCAGCTGGGGTCCGGGGGCGGACACTGAAGCTTTCTTT. It yields the protein CASSWGPGADTEAFF.

This clonotype was picked up many times. The rearrangement links TRBV5-1 to TRBJ2-7, with 8 bases fitting TRBD1. V dropped 2 bases and J dropped 0; count of bases not matched to a gene: 13. The CDR3 totals 18 residues. Germline-derived CDR1 and CDR2 are SGHRS and YFSETQ. The CDR3 sequence is CASSFRPEGQGASYEQYF. CDR3 DNA: TGCGCCAGCAGCTTCAGACCGGAAGGTCAGGGGGCCTCCTACGAGCAGTACTTC. Full variable domain (remainder filled in from reference TRBV5-1 and TRBJ2-7): KAGVTQTPRYLIKTRGQQVTLSCSPISGHRSVSWYQQTPGQGLQFLFEYFSETQRNKGNFPGRFSGRQFSNSRSEMNVSTLELGDSALYLCASSFRPEGQGASYEQYFGPGTRLTVT.

This chain uses TRBV11-1 with TRBJ1-1; possible D gene TRBD1, 6 bases. Germline values: CDR1 SGHAT, CDR2 FQDESV (reference sequence). V was clipped by 3 bases and J by 1 base, with 21 bases between them. The CDR3 has 18 amino acids. In DNA, the CDR3 is TGTGCCAGCAGCTTGAGGGGGATTAGTCGCAGAGCGAACACTGAAGCTTTCTTT. This translates into CASSLRGISRRANTEAFF. Looking up the rest from reference TRBV11-1 and TRBJ1-1 gives the full variable domain: EAEVAQSPRYKITEKSQAVAFWCDPISGHATLYWYRQILGQGPELLVQFQDESVVDDSQLPKDRFSAERLKGVDSTLKIQPAELGDSAMYLCASSLRGISRRANTEAFFGQGTRLTVV.

This clonotype came up a few times. This chain uses TRBV6-6 with TRBJ2-3; TRBD2 might be the D (7 bases). The CDR3 contains 14 residues. Germline CDR1 reads MNHNY; CDR2 reads SVGAGI (reference sequence). The V end was cut by 6 bases, the J end by 1 base, with 11 bases between. This chain's CDR3 is CASRKGGRTDTQYF. The CDR3 DNA reads as TGTGCCAGCAGAAAGGGGGGGCGCACAGATACGCAGTATTTT.

In this sample, this clonotype turned up many times. The J gene is TRBJ2-3, the V gene TRBV2, with 16 positions matching TRBD2. The V segment lost 9 bases and the J segment 2 bases; nucleotides outside the gene matches: 8. Per the germline V gene, CDR1 is SNHLY and CDR2 is FYNNEI. The CDR3 spans 17 residues. CDR3 in amino acids: CARLGLAGGLNTDTQYF. DNA of the CDR3: TGTGCCAGGTTGGGACTAGCGGGGGGGCTTAACACAGATACGCAGTATTTT. Combining the CDR3 with reference TRBV2 and TRBJ2-3 gives the whole variable domain EPEVTQTPSHQVTQMGQEVILRCVPISNHLYFYWYRQILGQKVEFLVSFYNNEISEKSEIFDDQFSVERPDGSNFTLKIRSTKLEDSAMYFCARLGLAGGLNTDTQYFGPGTRLTVL.

This clonotype showed up many times. V and J are TRBV5-6 and TRBJ2-7, with TRBD1 as a possible D gene (6 bases). This CDR3 contains 15 residues. V shed 3 bases and J shed 2 bases, with 15 bases lying between them. Germline V gives CDR1 SGHDT, CDR2 YYEEEE. Here the CDR3 reads CASSYRESLAYEQYV. In nucleotides, the CDR3 is TGTGCCAGCAGCTACAGGGAGAGTTTAGCCTACGAGCAGTACGTC.

The gene calls are TRBV10-3 and TRBJ1-5; D unresolved. The V and J ends lost 5 bases and 6 bases respectively, with 14 bases between them. Per germline, CDR1 ENHRY and CDR2 SYGVKD. The CDR3 has 14 residues. DNA of the CDR3: TGTGCCATCAGTCCGGCATCCCTTGGTCAGCCCCAGCATTTT. Its protein product is CAISPASLGQPQHF.

The rearrangement links TRBV2 to TRBJ1-3; the match to TRBD1 covers 12 bases. The CDR3 totals 16 residues. Germline trimming cut 6 bases from V and 3 bases from J; bases unmatched to any gene: 6. Germline V gene data show CDR1 as SNHLY and CDR2 as FYNNEI. The CDR3 region is CASRAGTGGGGNTIYF. For the CDR3, the DNA is TGTGCCAGCAGAGCCGGGACAGGGGGCGGTGGAAACACCATATATTTT.

The rearrangement uses TRBV28 and TRBJ2-4; 9 nucleotides match TRBD1. Trimming took 7 bases from V and 4 from J; bases not matched to a gene: 8. The CDR3 is made up of 15 amino acids. Germline-derived CDR1 and CDR2 are MDHEN and SYDVKM. DNA of the CDR3: TGTGCCAGCACCCCTAGGGGACAGGGTAAAAACATTCAGTACTTC. It encodes CASTPRGQGKNIQYF.